The sequence of this T cell receptor beta chain was determined in a study of T cell repertoires and Cas9 in healthy adults. Study-wide background: Characterization of SpCas9-reactive CD4 and CD8 T cells covered multi-effector potency, cytotoxicity and lineage. The study's findings and limits: In vitro, SpCas9-reactive Tregs were reported to curb effector T cell proliferation and function.

Repertoires were generated with immunoSEQ multiplex PCR, while TCRdb's copy carries only in-frame clones and drops some. This sample has more than 20,000 clones, with around nine tenths found just once. This clone was observed a few times. Antigen unknown. The sample taken for sequencing was CD4+ effector T cells (CD127+, CD25-, CD137-, CD154-) from PBMCs; culture status not recorded. The origin of this receptor is a human donor in good health.

The CDR3 here is CASTMGGLRYNEQFF. Written as DNA, the CDR3 is TGCGCCAGCACCATGGGGGGGTTGAGGTACAATGAGCAGTTCTTC. This chain connects TRBV5-1 to TRBJ2-1; 7 bases align to TRBD2. This CDR3 has 15 amino acids. From germline, CDR1 is SGHRS and CDR2 YFSETQ. Trimming took 6 bases from V and 4 from J; bases not matched to a gene: 10.